This T cell receptor beta chain appears in the sequencing data of a study of shared clonotypes between healthy human individuals. General study points: Specimens sampled were limited to blood, with tissue repertoires likely differing.

Between the trimmed V and J ends, which lost 1 base and 1 base, there was a span of 4 bases. The CDR3 totals 13 residues. The germline V gene encodes CDR1 SGHNT and CDR2 YYREEE (reference sequence). Of note for this clone: Antigen specificity is unknown.

Original handling: With immunoSEQ giving junction-only sequences and no quality scores, filtering differed. Assay used: immunoSEQ multiplex PCR; TCRdb lists only in-frame clones, some missing. Clone size and V and J calls were adopted from that table, with D and trimming inferred from the DNA. The sample has hundreds of thousands of clones, roughly 70% seen once. Sequenced material: memory CD4+ T cells sorted from blood. This sample's subset: CD45RA-negative fraction. The rearrangement links TRBV5-4 to TRBJ2-3; D unresolved. This sequence was found in a woman in her 30s in good health. CDR3 in amino acids: CASSLKGTDTQYF. Written as DNA, the CDR3 is TGTGCCAGCAGCTTGAAGGGCACAGATACGCAGTATTTT.